This is a list of T cell receptor beta chains from one sample in a study of cytomegalovirus exposure and HLA in healthy donors. The protocol was immunoSEQ multiplex PCR, while the TCRdb copy is restricted to in-frame clones and leaves out a portion. The table records approximately 170,000 clones, about 59% of them present only once. The sample consisted of PBMCs. These receptors originate from a man aged 40-49 years in good health and CMV-seronegative. Both conserved end residues are part of each CDR3. The order of the fields is V gene, J gene, clone size, D gene, CDR3 DNA, CDR3 protein. D genes are given only for firm matches. The listing skips clone size in some rows; elsewhere it reads once, few, many or a size class.

v_gene: TRBV9
j_gene: TRBJ2-7
abundance: .
d_gene: TRBD1
CDR3nt: TGTGCCAGCAGCGTAGGGGTGAGGACAGGGGGGTCCTACGAGCAGTACTTC
CDR3aa: CASSVGVRTGGSYEQYF

v_gene: TRBV7-9
j_gene: TRBJ1-1
abundance: .
d_gene: TRBD1
CDR3nt: TGTGCCAGCAGCTTGGAGACAGGGGCCGTGGACACTGAAGCTTTCTTT
CDR3aa: CASSLETGAVDTEAFF

v_gene: TRBV25-1
j_gene: TRBJ2-3
abundance: .
d_gene: .
CDR3nt: TGTGCCAGCAGTGAAAGGGGCAGAACTAGCACAGATACGCAGTATTTT
CDR3aa: CASSERGRTSTDTQYF

v_gene: TRBV5-4
j_gene: TRBJ2-3
abundance: .
d_gene: TRBD2
CDR3nt: TGTGCCAGCAGCGCGACTAGCGGGAACACAGATACGCAGTATTTT
CDR3aa: CASSATSGNTDTQYF

v_gene: TRBV4-1
j_gene: TRBJ1-4
abundance: few
d_gene: .
CDR3nt: TGCGCCAGCAGCCAAGACGGGTGGGCTAATGAAAAACTGTTTTTT
CDR3aa: CASSQDGWANEKLFF

v_gene: TRBV2
j_gene: TRBJ1-6
abundance: .
d_gene: .
CDR3nt: TGTGCCAGCCTTTTGGAGTCGGCAGATTCACCCCTCCACTTT
CDR3aa: CASLLESADSPLHF

v_gene: TRBV19
j_gene: TRBJ2-1
abundance: .
d_gene: .
CDR3nt: TGTGCCAGTAGTATAGATCGAGCAGGCAACAATGAGCAGTTCTTC
CDR3aa: CASSIDRAGNNEQFF

v_gene: TRBV5-6
j_gene: TRBJ2-6
abundance: .
d_gene: .
CDR3nt: TGTGCCAGCAGCTTGTACAGCCTCTCTGGGGCCAACGTCCTGACTTTC
CDR3aa: CASSLYSLSGANVLTF

v_gene: TRBV4-1
j_gene: TRBJ2-7
abundance: few
d_gene: .
CDR3nt: TGCGCCAGCAGCCAAACAGAGTTAGACTCCTACGAGCAGTACTTC
CDR3aa: CASSQTELDSYEQYF

v_gene: TRBV7-2
j_gene: TRBJ2-1
abundance: .
d_gene: .
CDR3nt: TGTGCCAGCAGCTTAGCGGGGGGGCTTTACAATGAGCAGTTCTTC
CDR3aa: CASSLAGGLYNEQFF

v_gene: TRBV5-4
j_gene: TRBJ1-1
abundance: few
d_gene: TRBD1
CDR3nt: TGTGCCAGCAGCTTACAGGGGGACGCTGAAGCTTTCTTT
CDR3aa: CASSLQGDAEAFF

v_gene: TRBV6-1
j_gene: TRBJ2-7
abundance: .
d_gene: TRBD1
CDR3nt: TGTGCCAGCAGTGACGGACAGGGTTACGAGCAGTACTTC
CDR3aa: CASSDGQGYEQYF